This T cell receptor beta chain derives from a study of OX40 agonist ivuxolimab in advanced cancers. Turning to the study itself: Patients were roughly 81% male with ages roughly 20 to 85, mean 60.

Using immunoSEQ multiplex PCR, the repertoire was profiled, and TCRdb retains in-frame clones only, with some absent. The table lists around 84,000 clones, around 92% of them singletons. The CDR3 sequence is 16 residues long. Germline V gives CDR1 LGHNA, CDR2 YNFKEQ. Trimming cost V 3 bases and J 9 bases; bases outside gene matches: 11. The sample here was CD4+ or CD8+ T cells sorted from blood, taken in a trial of the OX40 agonist ivuxolimab. The J gene is TRBJ1-5, the V gene TRBV4-2; 10 bases match TRBD1. The sequence came from an adult with an advanced solid tumor such as melanoma, head and neck, liver or kidney cancer. CDR3 amino acids: CASSHPSGQGLWPQHF. CDR3 coding DNA: TGTGCCAGCAGCCATCCCTCGGGACAGGGGCTCTGGCCCCAGCATTTT.